Listed here are 14 T cell receptor beta chains from one sample, sequenced in a study of T cells in Graves' hyperthyroidism and ophthalmopathy. Amplified regions were TCR beta CDR3 sequences from RNA transcripts. HTBI primers drove first-round RT-PCR of the TCR CDR3. TCRdb processed the multiplex PCR reads anew with MiXCR; each CDR3 protein has one entry. The repertoire has approximately 400,000 distinct CDR3 sequences, approximately 14% of them found once; the top ten carry almost 8%. Sequenced material: blood. These receptors came from a woman between 18 and 29 years old with Graves' hyperthyroidism.

At least ten counts were recorded for this clonotype. This chain joins TRBV2 and TRBJ1-5, with 7 bases lining up with TRBD1. The V gene end was trimmed by 5 bases and the J gene end by 3 bases; junction bases not matched to a gene: 4. Germline values: CDR1 SNHLY, CDR2 FYNNEI. The CDR3 totals 14 residues. In nucleotides, the CDR3 is TGTGCCAGCAGTTCTGACAGGGACAATCAGCCCCAGCATTTT. It codes for CASSSDRDNQPQHF.

This clonotype was observed at least ten times. The chain carries TRBV7-3 and TRBJ2-7; 8 nucleotides line up with TRBD1. Per the germline V gene, CDR1 is SGHTA and CDR2 is FQGTGA. V was pared by 5 bases and J by 8 bases, with 8 bases of the junction left unmatched. The CDR3 extends over 13 amino acids. CDR3 nucleotide sequence: TGTGCCAGCAGCGAACAACAGGGGGGCAAGCAGTACTTC. Amino acids: CASSEQQGGKQYF.

The chain couples TRBV5-1 to TRBJ2-1; TRBD1 matches at 12 bases. The V segment lost 3 bases and the J segment 9 bases; nucleotides outside the gene matches: 4. CDR1 SGHRS and CDR2 YFSETQ come from the germline V gene. The CDR3 extends over 14 amino acids. The CDR3 bases are TGCGCCAGCAGCTGTCCGGGACAGGGGGCTGAGCAGTTCTTC. Translation gives CASSCPGQGAEQFF.

The gene calls are TRBV7-6 and TRBJ2-7; tentatively, D is TRBD1 or TRBD2 (5 bases each). CDR1 and CDR2 from the germline V gene are SGHVS and FNYEAQ. Between the trimmed V and J ends, which lost 2 bases and 1 base, there was a span of 9 bases. The CDR3 has 14 residues. CDR3 amino acids: CASSLLRESYEQYF. CDR3 nucleotide sequence: TGTGCCAGCAGCTTACTCAGGGAGTCCTACGAGCAGTACTTC.

Written as DNA, the CDR3 is TGTGCCAGCAGCTACGGGGGGAGGAGGGGCTACCAAGAGACCCAGTACTTC. It encodes CASSYGGRRGYQETQYF. V is TRBV7-3 and J is TRBJ2-5, with 7 bases lining up with TRBD2. Germline assignment: CDR1 SGHTA and CDR2 FQGTGA. Trimming removed 4 bases from V and 0 bases from J; junction bases left unmatched: 11. The CDR3 loop spans 17 amino acids.

This clonotype was recorded many times. V and J are TRBV6-1 and TRBJ1-4; D gene unclear. Trimming took 2 bases from V and 5 from J, leaving 18 bases between them. CDR3 length: 17 amino acids. CDR1 is MNHNS and CDR2 is SASEGT in the germline V gene. CDR3 region: CASSESSRWPINEKLFF. DNA for the CDR3: TGTGCCAGCAGTGAAAGTTCTCGTTGGCCGATAAATGAAAAACTGTTTTTT.

Remarks on this clonotype: A much larger clonotype is one base distant, so this may be a read error. The chain joins TRBV5-1 to TRBJ2-2, with D tentatively TRBD2 (6 bases). V was clipped by 0 bases and J by 7 bases, with 13 bases between them. The CDR3 has 15 amino acids. Germline V gene data show CDR1 as SGHRS and CDR2 as YFSETQ. DNA of the CDR3: TGCGCCAGCAGCTTGGGTCGGCGGGGTAACGGGGAGCTGTTTTTT. Translating it yields CASSLGRRGNGELFF.

The chain has TRBV5-4 and TRBJ2-3, with 7 bases matching TRBD2. The junction had 6 bases not matched to a gene; V was cut back by 5 bases and J by 0 bases. The CDR3 is 15 amino acids. Germline V gives CDR1 SGHNT, CDR2 YYREEE (reference sequence). This chain's CDR3 is CASRFASGSTDTQYF. The CDR3 coding sequence is TGTGCCAGCAGGTTCGCTAGCGGTAGCACAGATACGCAGTATTTT.

This clonotype occurred many times. The genes are TRBV12-3 or TRBV12-4 and TRBJ2-3; 7 nucleotides line up with TRBD2. This CDR3 spans 13 amino acids. The V segment lost 7 bases and the J segment 8 bases; nucleotides outside the gene matches: 9. CDR3 in amino acids: CASTPNGGVTQYF. The CDR3, as DNA: TGTGCCAGCACCCCCAATGGGGGGGTTACGCAGTATTTT.

The rearrangement links TRBV10-2 to TRBJ2-1, with D perhaps matching TRBD2 (5 bases). Trimming took off 0 bases at V and 10 bases at J, with 10 bases between the two ends. The CDR3 totals 13 residues. CDR1 and CDR2 (germline): WSHSY, SAAADI. CDR3 sequence: CASSESTRGEQFF. DNA for the CDR3: TGCGCCAGCAGTGAGTCGACGAGAGGGGAGCAGTTCTTC.

This clonotype came up many times. The chain uses TRBV20-1 and TRBJ2-3; D is perhaps TRBD2 (6 bases). The CDR3 runs 15 residues. V lost 4 bases and J 5 bases, leaving 19 bases between the germline ends. Germline V CDR1 and CDR2: DFQATT, SNEGSKA (reference sequence). The CDR3 here is CSAKEGGGAKDTQYF. The CDR3 nucleotides are TGCAGTGCTAAGGAGGGCGGAGGGGCGAAAGATACGCAGTATTTT.

This clonotype was found once. Possible read error: a much larger clone is one base away. The chain combines TRBV20-1 with TRBJ1-5, with 8 bases identical to TRBD1. Germline V gene data show CDR1 as DFQATT and CDR2 as SNEGSKA (reference sequence). This CDR3 is built from 17 residues. In DNA, the CDR3 is TGCAGTGCTAGACCTATTGGACAGGGCTCAAGCAATCTGCCCCAGCATTTT. Its translation: CSARPIGQGSSNLPQHF.

This clonotype has only a few counts. For the CDR3, the DNA is TGTGCCAGCAGTCAGGGGGCGATGAGCACAGATACGCAGTATTTT. Amino acids: CASSQGAMSTDTQYF. This chain connects TRBV25-1 to TRBJ2-3; TRBD1 matches 8 bases. From germline, CDR1 is MGHDK and CDR2 SYGVNS. This CDR3 has 15 amino acids. The J segment lost 0 bases and the V segment lost 5 bases, leaving 4 bases of the junction unmatched.

This clonotype was seen repeatedly, ten times or more. The V gene is TRBV6-2 or TRBV6-3, the J gene TRBJ2-6; no definite D call. The CDR3 is 15 residues long. Trimming stripped 0 bases from V and 0 bases from J, with 3 bases between. Germline CDR1 and CDR2: MNHEY and SVGEGT. This CDR3 is CASSYSSSGANVLTF. In DNA, the CDR3 is TGTGCCAGCAGTTACTCGAGCTCTGGGGCCAACGTCCTGACTTTC.